This record concerns one TCR beta chain sequence. Its target antigen remains unknown. Base qualities were left out, and no much larger clone turns up one base away. The CDR3 contains 12 residues, cysteine and phenylalanine counted. Of all the DNA, just the CDR3 is kept, 36 bases in frame from base 1. Based on the germline V gene, the CDR1 and CDR2 sequences are MNHEY and SVGAGI. At the junction V is shortened by 7 bases and J by 4 bases; bases outside the gene matches: 1. This record belongs to a study of cytomegalovirus exposure and HLA in healthy donors (dated by TCRdb to the late 2010s). The study in broad terms: According to an earlier analysis of 550 to 700 of the donors, about 179 million T cells yielded approximately 120 million unique TCR beta sequences and about 300 Gb of sequence data. In the later analysis, no new phenotypic data were used to find candidate immune exposures; instead, reliance was placed on TCR beta sequences and their occurrence across donors. The study used immunosequencing to profile the T cell repertoires of about 670 subjects and linked those repertoires to cytomegalovirus serostatus. Along with the roughly 610-subject first cohort, a separate validation cohort of over a hundred different subjects was used. The study aimed to test whether signatures of past pathogen exposure could be identified by cataloging public T cell receptors. An early release that covered fewer than 750 HLA-typed donors contained 300 to 350 gigabases of sequencing data and 80 million or so unique TCR sequences. A handful of DR-DQ haplotypes were handled as single units for association and clustering because linkage in the cohort was strong. High-throughput TCR immunosequencing, statistical association of individual TCRs with disease status, and machine learning were combined to predict cytomegalovirus infection status. Typing coverage varied by locus: roughly 620-640 donors for A, B, C, DRB1 and DQB1; roughly 560 for DQA1; more than 600 for DPA1; approximately 490 for DPB1. Of the roughly 400 genotyped donors, approximately 82% fell in the genetic ancestry cluster associated with self-reported Caucasian donors. Class I and class II HLA loci were covered by the typing at four-digit resolution. To study patterns of TCR occurrence, a later analysis re-analyzed previously published TCR beta repertoires from just over 650 donors and added high-resolution HLA genotyping. An earlier analysis of about 620 of the donors applied high-throughput TCR beta sequencing to assess whether each TCR beta V gene segment acted as functional or pseudogenic. In a later genetic analysis, genome-wide SNP genotypes for about three fifths of the roughly 670 donors were used, and that subset was treated as a discovery cohort. Donor age, sex, ethnicity and CMV serostatus were compiled together with the repertoire data. All discovery cohort repertoires had been generated on a single sequencing platform. Among some 400 genotyped donors of the cohort, an average of roughly 230,000 unique TCR beta nucleotide sequences was sequenced per donor, of which 15% to 20% were non-productive. On the study overall, not on this receptor specifically: Presence/absence analyses assumed roughly uniform sequencing depth across donors, an assumption that may not hold. Most CMV-associated TCR beta chains appeared to be HLA-restricted in a later analysis, and the HLA associations seemed to be driven largely by CMV exposure. A further reported finding was that TCR beta sequences accurately predicted the HLA-A and HLA-B alleles for most subjects in the first cohort. Broadly in line with IMGT annotations, most TCR beta V segments showed up in productive rearrangements about 90% or about 30% of the time in an earlier analysis of 450 to 750 of the donors. Immune exposure information for the cohort was limited to CMV serostatus. A later genetic analysis associated a missense DCLRE1C variant with V-gene and J-gene trimming of TCR beta chains, and an independent cohort replicated the association. Only TCR beta chains were sequenced in this cohort, and the absence of alpha or paired-chain data limited detectable features. Some IMGT-functional V segments, including TRBV6-2 and TRBV6-3, could not be distinguished by the 87-base-pair reads and were therefore excluded. Compared with equally common non-associated chains, HLA-associated TCR beta chains in a later analysis were more clonally expanded and had lower generation probabilities. The study gave a list of 150 to 200 TCR beta chains associated with cytomegalovirus. In vitro tests confirmed that a few of the cytomegalovirus-associated TCR beta chains recognize cytomegalovirus antigens. Several of the top co-occurrence clusters appeared to be linked to parvovirus B19, influenza, CMV and Epstein-Barr virus, according to a later analysis. Correlated functional status among segregating V segments might be attributable to linkage disequilibrium, but an unknown experimental factor could not be ruled out. While some public TCRs were present in many individuals, most TCR sequences turned up only very rarely across donors. A later genetic analysis reported fewer N-insertions in productive TCRs among donors in an Asian-associated ancestry cluster than the roughly 700-donor mean. According to a later analysis, TCR association rates differed among HLA loci, with DRB1 alleles showing the most associated TCRs and HLA-C alleles showing the fewest. Because HLA typing was unavailable for some donors at each locus, only the typed subset was used in association tests. The sequencing pipeline was judged likely to have produced a cluster of highly shared sequence variants as a technical artifact. Specific HLA alleles were associated with 15,000 to 20,000 TCR beta sequences at a false discovery rate of 0.05 in a later analysis. Because counts were too low, seventeen rarely observed V segments, including chromosome 9 orphons, were left out of the earlier analysis of approximately 500 of the donors. When HLA alleles, especially DR and DQ, strongly co-occurred, attributing TCR associations to individual alleles was difficult. The authors suggested that the approach could potentially be generalized to other disease states and immunological phenotypes. In both the original and validation cohorts, the classifier was reported to diagnose cytomegalovirus status with high specificity and sensitivity.

The cohort comprised some 680 healthy bone marrow donors. Cohort members were all nominally healthy when sampled, although unrecorded immune exposures were likely present. The donor was CMV seropositive and belonged to the group of 250 to 300 seropositive cohort members. A peripheral blood sample was provided by each donor, and peripheral blood mononuclear cells were used for TCR beta sequencing. Genomic DNA extraction from the blood cell samples was performed with the Qiagen DNeasy Blood Extraction Kit. Receptors were amplified or captured by the immunoSEQ multiplex PCR assay. For the multiplex PCR, a mixture combining 60 forward primers for TCR Vbeta segments and 13 reverse primers for TCR Jbeta segments was used. A multiplex PCR assay on genomic DNA amplified the CDR3 region of rearranged TCR beta genes. Amplified TCR beta libraries were sequenced as 87-base-pair reads on the Illumina HiSeq System. Regarding the original processing steps: A later analysis tallied some 79 million unique TCR beta chains across the approximately 670 repertoires, and approximately 12 million of those chains were shared by two or more donors. A nearest-neighbor algorithm error-corrected the raw reads and collapsed the reads into unique sequences, merging closely related sequences to remove PCR and sequencing errors. Alignment of CDR3 sequences to IMGT reference sequences was used to assign V, D and J gene segments. For a sequence to be retained, a match of at least six nucleotides was required to both a V gene segment and a J gene segment. Rearrangements were classified as productive when the CDR3 lacked stop codons and remained in frame with V and J, and all other rearrangements were classified as non-productive. CDR3 was defined by IMGT convention, running from the second conserved V-encoded cysteine to the conserved J-encoded phenylalanine. Sequences without an unambiguous match to a single V gene segment were excluded from the earlier analysis of almost 600 of the donors. In an earlier analysis of 587 of the donors, V segments were called functional above 56.7% productive rearrangements and were called segregating when the between-donor standard deviation exceeded 5%. A statistical classification framework was built to diagnose cytomegalovirus status from the catalog of TCR beta chain sequences. In a later analysis, V and J genes were assigned by comparing TCR nucleotide sequences against IMGT/GENE-DB human TR gene sequences. A later analysis assigned CDR3 sequences and most-parsimonious VDJ recombination scenarios with the TCRdist pipeline. In a later analysis, each TCR beta chain was defined by its CDR3 amino acid sequence together with its V-gene family, and reads without a unique V-gene family were excluded. As a way to deal with suspected cross-contamination and a sequencing artifact, a later analysis dropped approximately 570 nucleotide sequences that were highly shared and had low generation probability. A later analysis calculated a clonal expansion index for each public chain from normalized within-repertoire ranks of inferred template counts. Generation probabilities in a later analysis came from a VDJ recombination model fitted to out-of-frame rearrangements, and those results were checked against IGoR. A later analysis scored TCR-TCR, TCR-HLA and TCR-CMV co-occurrence with hypergeometric tests, applying a repertoire-size bias correction to TCR pairs. In a later analysis, false discovery rates were estimated by permuting HLA or CMV assignments 20 times. In a later analysis, co-occurring TCRs were grouped with DBSCAN, and TCRdist sequence similarity was added when clustering was performed within HLA-allele-positive subsets. Co-occurrence clustering excluded repertoires with fewer than 30,000 or more than 120,000 public chains, plus five with anomalous nucleotide sharing. This is the immuneACCESS table as TCRdb keeps it, with only in-frame sequences that have V and J called. A part of the clones is gone; compared with another copy, unresolved V genes explain less than half, and the rest is unexplained. V and J calls and clone size are those listed in that table; D and trimming were worked out from the DNA. The sample table lists fewer than 80,000 clones, 65% to 70% of them with a count of one. The ten largest clones represent approximately 6.9% of the sample.

The V gene is TRBV6-5 and the J gene is TRBJ2-3, and 8 bases in between align with TRBD1. Sample: PBMCs. This receptor was obtained from a woman aged 50 to 60 in good health and CMV-seropositive. The nucleotide sequence is TGTGCCAGCACAGGGGGCGCAGATACGCAGTATTTT. Protein translation: CASTGGADTQYF.